These T cell receptor beta chains were read from a single sample in a study of blood T cell repertoires in COVID-19. Some clones are missing from TCRdb's copy, which holds only in-frame ones; the method was immunoSEQ multiplex PCR. The table lists roughly 170,000 clones, 86% of them singletons. The sequenced sample was peripheral blood. The source is an older man with active or convalescent COVID-19. Both conserved end residues are part of each CDR3. Fields, in order: D gene, V gene, clone size, J gene, CDR3 protein, CDR3 DNA. A D gene is named only where the DNA matches it firmly. Some rows have no size entry. The others give once, few or many, or a class for an expanded clone.

-	TRBV12-5	-	TRBJ2-1	CASGSRLFSGSSYNEQFF	TGTGCTAGTGGCTCTAGACTATTTAGCGGAAGCTCCTACAATGAGCAGTTCTTC
-	TRBV4-1	-	TRBJ2-3	CASSQVRQGADTQYF	TGCGCCAGCAGCCAAGTTCGGCAGGGCGCAGATACGCAGTATTTT
-	TRBV5-1	-	TRBJ1-1	CASSLVAGVDTEAFF	TGCGCCAGCAGCTTGGTTGCAGGGGTGGACACTGAAGCTTTCTTT
TRBD2	TRBV18	-	TRBJ2-1	CASSPIGLAGSYNEQFF	TGTGCCAGCTCACCTATCGGACTAGCGGGCTCCTACAATGAGCAGTTCTTC
TRBD1	TRBV19	-	TRBJ1-5	CASSFRGLNQPQHF	TGTGCCAGTAGTTTCAGGGGGCTCAATCAGCCCCAGCATTTT
TRBD1	TRBV7-9	-	TRBJ2-2	CASHRGPSNTGELFF	TGTGCCAGTCACAGGGGGCCCTCGAACACCGGGGAGCTGTTTTTT
-	TRBV5-1	once	TRBJ2-7	CASSLNLGGAYEQYF	TGCGCCAGCAGCTTGAATCTTGGCGGAGCCTACGAGCAGTACTTC
TRBD1	TRBV9	-	TRBJ1-5	CASSVGDSLLGPQHF	TGTGCCAGCAGCGTAGGGGACAGCCTCCTTGGGCCCCAGCATTTT
-	TRBV7-3	-	TRBJ1-1	CASSLGGPGGSAEAFF	TGTGCCAGCAGCCTAGGGGGGCCGGGAGGTTCTGCTGAAGCTTTCTTT
-	TRBV5-1	-	TRBJ1-2	CASSRESFGYGYTF	TGCGCCAGCAGCAGAGAGTCGTTCGGCTATGGCTACACCTTC
-	TRBV7-2	-	TRBJ1-3	CASSLGTASTIYF	TGTGCCAGCAGCTTAGGGACAGCCTCGACCATATATTTT
TRBD1	TRBV2	-	TRBJ2-3	CASSLFGTGATDTQYF	TGTGCCAGCAGCCTTTTCGGGACAGGGGCCACAGATACGCAGTATTTT
TRBD2	TRBV6-5	-	TRBJ2-4	CASSYSGLAGQNIQYF	TGTGCCAGCAGTTACTCCGGACTAGCGGGACAAAACATTCAGTACTTC
TRBD2	TRBV7-2	-	TRBJ2-7	CASSFPGLAGGSAYEQYF	TGTGCCAGCAGCTTTCCTGGACTAGCGGGAGGAAGCGCCTACGAGCAGTACTTC
-	TRBV7-2	-	TRBJ1-2	CASSPQGTANYGYTF	TGTGCCAGCAGCCCCCAGGGGACCGCTAACTATGGCTACACCTTC
TRBD1	TRBV9	-	TRBJ2-3	CASSVGDRRFTDTQYF	TGTGCCAGCAGCGTAGGGGACAGAAGGTTCACAGATACGCAGTATTTT
TRBD1	TRBV15	-	TRBJ1-4	CATSRPFTGTAATNEKLFF	TGTGCCACCAGCAGACCGTTTACCGGGACAGCGGCAACTAATGAAAAACTGTTTTTT
-	TRBV2	-	TRBJ2-2	CASSAETSRRSSGELFF	TGTGCCAGCAGTGCCGAGACCTCACGGAGGTCATCCGGGGAGCTGTTTTTT
-	TRBV6-5	-	TRBJ2-7	CASATAGTANYEQYF	TGTGCCAGCGCTACCGCCGGGACTGCGAACTACGAGCAGTACTTC
-	TRBV19	-	TRBJ1-5	CASSPKTVSNQPQHF	TGTGCCAGTAGTCCCAAGACAGTTAGCAATCAGCCCCAGCATTTT
-	TRBV7-2	-	TRBJ2-6	CASSQGVGGANVLTF	TGTGCCAGCAGCCAGGGTGTAGGTGGGGCCAACGTCCTGACTTTC
TRBD2	TRBV15	few	TRBJ2-7	CATSRDAAGEQYF	TGTGCCACCAGCAGAGATGCAGCGGGAGAGCAGTACTTC
TRBD1	TRBV10-2	-	TRBJ2-3	CASRKQGASTDTQYF	TGCGCCAGCAGAAAACAGGGGGCAAGCACAGATACGCAGTATTTT
TRBD1	TRBV7-2	-	TRBJ1-5	CASSLVGTGDQPQHF	TGTGCCAGCAGCTTAGTAGGGACAGGGGATCAGCCCCAGCATTTT
TRBD1	TRBV6-1	-	TRBJ1-5	CASSETGTGDAPQHF	TGTGCCAGCAGTGAGACCGGGACAGGGGACGCGCCCCAGCATTTT
-	TRBV10-1	-	TRBJ1-3	CASSNLGGTIYF	TGCGCCAGCAGTAATCTTGGAGGGACCATATATTTT
TRBD1	TRBV28	-	TRBJ2-2	CASSSRDRVTGELFF	TGTGCCAGCAGTTCGCGGGACAGGGTGACCGGGGAGCTGTTTTTT
-	TRBV6-1	-	TRBJ2-7	CASSEALRQGLYREQYF	TGTGCCAGCAGTGAAGCGCTTCGGCAGGGACTCTACCGCGAGCAGTACTTC
-	TRBV6-5	-	TRBJ2-5	CASRSQAGRQETQYF	TGTGCCAGCAGGTCCCAGGCGGGCCGCCAAGAGACCCAGTACTTC
TRBD2	TRBV7-9	-	TRBJ2-7	CASSLGGPGGLREQYF	TGTGCCAGCAGCTTAGGTGGGCCGGGAGGGCTTCGCGAGCAGTACTTC
TRBD2	TRBV7-2	-	TRBJ2-1	CASGPAGALDEQFF	TGTGCCTCGGGCCCGGCGGGAGCGTTAGATGAGCAGTTCTTC
-	TRBV11-2	-	TRBJ2-7	CASSLAHGSYEQYF	TGTGCCAGCAGCTTAGCCCACGGTTCCTACGAGCAGTACTTC
TRBD2	TRBV11-3	-	TRBJ2-1	CASSLDSPTSGGARNEQFF	TGTGCCAGCAGCTTAGACTCCCCGACTAGCGGGGGGGCCCGCAATGAGCAGTTCTTC
TRBD1	TRBV7-8	-	TRBJ2-7	CASSFKQGAGSYEQYF	TGTGCCAGCAGCTTTAAGCAGGGGGCCGGCTCCTACGAGCAGTACTTC
-	TRBV19	once	TRBJ1-5	CASTFGAGVLHQPQHF	TGTGCCAGTACATTCGGGGCAGGGGTACTACATCAGCCCCAGCATTTT
-	TRBV6-2/TRBV6-3	-	TRBJ1-5	CASSSRDSNQPQHF	TGTGCCAGCAGTTCCAGGGATAGCAATCAGCCCCAGCATTTT
-	TRBV10-1	-	TRBJ1-3	CASSEDRRSGNTIYF	TGCGCCAGCAGCGAGGACAGAAGATCTGGAAACACCATATATTTT
-	TRBV5-5	-	TRBJ1-2	CASSLLTANYGYTF	TGTGCCAGCAGCTTACTGACAGCTAACTATGGCTACACCTTC
-	TRBV19	-	TRBJ2-1	CASSIDPWERPYNEQFF	TGTGCCAGTAGTATAGATCCCTGGGAGCGGCCCTACAATGAGCAGTTCTTC
-	TRBV5-1	-	TRBJ1-5	CASSLEGGTQPQHF	TGCGCCAGCAGCCTCGAAGGGGGTACTCAGCCCCAGCATTTT
TRBD1	TRBV12-5	-	TRBJ1-5	CASGPSQGQGRGNQPQHF	TGTGCTAGTGGTCCTTCCCAAGGGCAGGGCAGGGGGAATCAGCCCCAGCATTTT